Presented here are 19 T cell receptor beta chains from one specimen sequenced in a study of blood T cell repertoires in COVID-19. Profiled with immunoSEQ multiplex PCR; TCRdb holds only in-frame clones, not every one. Altogether about 74,000 clones are present, approximately 91% being singletons, with the ten largest covering roughly 2.6%. Material: peripheral blood. The source of these receptors is a man in his 70s with active or convalescent COVID-19.

The genes are TRBV28 and TRBJ1-5; D call uncertain. The CDR3 sequence is 14 residues long. Germline loops: CDR1 MDHEN, CDR2 SYDVKM. V was pared by 2 bases and J by 1 base, with 6 bases between. In DNA, the CDR3 is TGTGCCAGCAGTTTAGGAGTAAGCAATCAGCCCCAGCATTTT. This encodes CASSLGVSNQPQHF.

This clone was seen a single time. The chain combines TRBV6-6 with TRBJ1-1, with D tentatively TRBD1 (6 bases). V was shortened by 6 bases and J by 10 bases, with 18 bases between the two germline ends. The CDR3 is made up of 13 amino acids. Germline values: CDR1 MNHNY, CDR2 SVGAGI (reference sequence). CDR3 loop: CASRKGDGRLAFF. Written as DNA, the CDR3 is TGTGCCAGCAGAAAGGGGGACGGTCGTCTAGCTTTCTTT.

J is TRBJ2-2 and V is TRBV5-4; D not resolved. From germline, CDR1 is SGHNT and CDR2 YYREEE (reference sequence). Trimming took off 3 bases at V and 7 bases at J, with 7 bases between the two ends. The CDR3 covers 12 residues. The CDR3 reads CASSSGIGELFF. DNA of the CDR3: TGTGCCAGCAGCTCGGGTATCGGGGAGCTGTTTTTT.

The chain uses TRBV14 and TRBJ1-3; 7 bases are a match to TRBD1. In germline, CDR1 is SGHDN, CDR2 FVKESK. Trimming cost V 4 bases and J 6 bases; bases outside gene matches: 9. The CDR3 runs 15 residues. This CDR3 is CASSLRTGLKNTIYF. CDR3 coding DNA: TGTGCCAGCAGCCTTAGGACAGGACTGAAAAACACCATATATTTT. Combining the CDR3 with reference TRBV14 and TRBJ1-3 gives the whole variable domain EAGVTQFPSHSVIEKGQTVTLRCDPISGHDNLYWYRRVMGKEIKFLLHFVKESKQDESGMPNNRFLAERTGGTYSTLKVQPAELEDSGVYFCASSLRTGLKNTIYFGEGSWLTVV.

The chain joins TRBV28 to TRBJ2-1; TRBD2 aligns across 7 bases. The germline V gene has CDR1 MDHEN and CDR2 SYDVKM. The CDR3 contains 15 residues. V lost 2 bases to trimming and J lost 4 bases; unmatched junction nucleotides: 5. The CDR3 loop reads CASSLPLGGYNEQFF. The CDR3 DNA reads as TGTGCCAGCAGTTTACCGCTGGGAGGGTACAATGAGCAGTTCTTC.

V gene TRBV2 combines with J gene TRBJ2-7, with TRBD1 matching 12 bases. The germline gives CDR1 SNHLY, CDR2 FYNNEI. V trimming: 9 bases; J trimming: 6 bases; junction bases outside the gene matches: 9. This CDR3 contains 14 residues. As DNA, the CDR3 is TGTGCCAGTACCGGGGACAGGGGGCTCGGCGAGCAGTACTTC. It translates to CASTGDRGLGEQYF.

This clone showed up just once. The chain carries TRBV27 and TRBJ2-2; 7 bases are shared with TRBD2. The CDR3 is 12 residues long. V lost 6 bases, J lost 8 bases, and 3 bases stayed unmatched. Germline V gene sequence: CDR1 MNHEY, CDR2 SMNVEV (reference sequence). The CDR3 reads CASRGGVGELFF. The CDR3 DNA reads as TGTGCCAGCAGGGGAGGGGTTGGGGAGCTGTTTTTT.

J is TRBJ2-1 and V is TRBV19, with D perhaps matching TRBD1 (5 bases). This CDR3 has 13 residues. The germline V and J ends were trimmed by 4 bases and 8 bases, with 12 bases remaining between them. Germline CDR1 and CDR2: LNHDA and SQIVND (reference sequence). The DNA of the CDR3 is TGTGCCAGTAGTACCACCCAGGGCTATGAGCAGTTCTTC. It translates to CASSTTQGYEQFF.

This clone appeared once. The gene calls are TRBV19 and TRBJ2-5; tentative D call: TRBD1 (6 bases). The germline V gene encodes CDR1 LNHDA and CDR2 SQIVND (reference sequence). This CDR3 is built from 16 residues. The V gene lost 2 bases and the J gene lost 2 bases, with 15 bases spanning the gap. The CDR3 DNA reads as TGTGCCAGTAGTATAACGGCCCAGCAGGGGCAAGAGACCCAGTACTTC. This translates into CASSITAQQGQETQYF.

The chain links TRBV5-4 to TRBJ2-2; D might be TRBD1 (6 bases). The germline V gene has CDR1 SGHNT and CDR2 YYREEE (reference sequence). V was cut by 0 bases and J by 4 bases, with 10 bases left in between. The CDR3 totals 15 residues. Here the CDR3 DNA reads TGTGCCAGCAGCTTGGGGCAGGGGATCACCGGGGAGCTGTTTTTT. It yields the protein CASSLGQGITGELFF.

This clone was counted only a few times. The chain carries TRBV7-9 and TRBJ1-1, with D possibly TRBD1 on 5 matching bases. Germline values: CDR1 SEHNR, CDR2 FQNEAQ (reference sequence). Trimming removed 4 bases at V and 1 base at J, with 19 bases between. There are 17 residues in the CDR3. The CDR3 bases are TGTGCCAGCAGCTCTCCCTCCCGGGGGGGACCGAACACTGAAGCTTTCTTT. This sequence encodes CASSSPSRGGPNTEAFF.

The V and J genes are TRBV5-6 and TRBJ1-1; TRBD1 matches at 7 bases. The CDR3 is 15 residues long. J was trimmed by 3 bases and V by 4 bases; bases with no gene match: 9. Germline lookup yields CDR1 SGHDT and CDR2 YYEEEE. CDR3 amino acids: CASSRGQKGDTEAFF. The CDR3 DNA sequence: TGTGCCAGCAGCCGGGGACAGAAAGGTGACACTGAAGCTTTCTTT.

The V gene is TRBV28, the J gene TRBJ1-5; TRBD1 matches at 7 bases. In germline, CDR1 is MDHEN, CDR2 SYDVKM. The CDR3 has 15 residues. The V gene end was trimmed by 6 bases and the J gene end by 1 base; junction bases not matched to a gene: 6. CDR3 amino acids: CASSHRGSSNQPQHF. The CDR3 bases are TGTGCCAGCAGCCACAGGGGTTCCAGCAATCAGCCCCAGCATTTT.

The chain joins TRBV29-1 to TRBJ2-1; TRBD2 is a possible D gene (6 bases). Trimming took 3 bases from V and 1 from J, leaving 13 bases between them. The CDR3 has 15 residues. Germline values: CDR1 SQVTM, CDR2 ANQGSEA. The CDR3 region is CSVDAGRLSYNEQFF. The CDR3 nucleotides read TGCAGCGTTGATGCAGGGAGGCTGTCCTACAATGAGCAGTTCTTC.

This chain uses TRBV7-2 with TRBJ1-3; 7 nucleotides align to TRBD1. In germline, CDR1 is SGHTA, CDR2 FQGNSA. V was clipped by 0 bases and J by 3 bases; unmatched bases: 5. The CDR3 contains 16 residues. The CDR3, as DNA: TGTGCCAGCAGCTTAGCGCGGACAGGTGGTGGAAACACCATATATTTT. Protein: CASSLARTGGGNTIYF.

The chain joins TRBV19 to TRBJ2-5; 7 positions match TRBD2. Germline V CDR1 and CDR2: LNHDA, SQIVND (reference sequence). CDR3 size: 15 residues. Losses at the gene ends were 6 bases for V and 1 base for J; bases not matched to a gene: 8. CDR3 bases: TGTGCCAGTAGCAACCCAGGGACTACCCAAGAGACCCAGTACTTC. As protein: CASSNPGTTQETQYF.

The CDR3 coding sequence is TGCGCCAGCAGCTTGCGAGCGGGGAACCAAGAGACCCAGTACTTC. It yields the protein CASSLRAGNQETQYF. The rearrangement joins TRBV5-1 to TRBJ2-5; TRBD2 aligns across 7 bases. Germline V lookup: CDR1 SGHRS, CDR2 YFSETQ. The CDR3 sequence is 15 residues long. Trimming removed 1 base from V and 0 bases from J; junction bases left unmatched: 3.

The chain employs TRBV25-1 and TRBJ2-1; 10 bases fit TRBD2. CDR1 and CDR2 from the germline V gene are MGHDK and SYGVNS. The junction had 2 bases not matched to a gene; V was cut back by 6 bases and J by 0 bases. CDR3 length: 15 residues. The CDR3 sequence is CASSPSGSSYNEQFF. The CDR3 nucleotides are TGTGCCAGCAGCCCTAGCGGGAGCTCCTACAATGAGCAGTTCTTC.

V and J are TRBV2 and TRBJ1-2; possible D gene TRBD1, 6 bases. This CDR3 contains 15 residues. Germline CDR1 and CDR2: SNHLY and FYNNEI. V was cut by 4 bases and J by 7 bases, with 19 bases left in between. The CDR3 DNA sequence: TGTGCCAGCAGTGCCGACAGGACGGTTTTGGTTGGCTACACCTTC. Its protein is CASSADRTVLVGYTF.